What follows are 15 T cell receptor beta chains derived from one specimen sequenced in a study of blood T cell repertoires in COVID-19. Some clones are missing from TCRdb's copy, which holds only in-frame ones; the method was immunoSEQ multiplex PCR. This sample has around 360,000 clones, with about 87% found just once. Sequenced: PBMCs or T cells enriched from blood (not recorded which). These receptors all come from a man aged 35-49 years in a cohort exposed to, infected with or recovered from COVID-19 (not recorded which).

The chain links TRBV19 to TRBJ2-1, with D hard to call. CDR3 length equals 12 residues. V dropped 3 bases and J dropped 10 bases, with 10 bases sitting between them. Germline-derived CDR1 and CDR2 are LNHDA and SQIVND (reference sequence). The CDR3 DNA reads TGTGCCAGTAGTATGTCAGGCTGGGAGCAGTTCTTC. It encodes CASSMSGWEQFF.

This chain connects TRBV20-1 to TRBJ1-1; no clear D. The germline gives CDR1 DFQATT, CDR2 SNEGSKA (reference sequence). V lost 3 bases and J 5 bases, leaving 16 bases between the germline ends. This CDR3 has 14 residues. CDR3 region: CSASREGAGTEAFF. DNA for the CDR3: TGCAGTGCTAGTCGGGAGGGAGCGGGGACTGAAGCTTTCTTT.

The chain has TRBV5-1 and TRBJ2-3; 9 nucleotides match TRBD2. The V segment lost 0 bases and the J segment 4 bases; nucleotides outside the gene matches: 6. This CDR3 is built from 16 residues. CDR1 and CDR2 (germline): SGHRS, YFSETQ. In DNA form, the CDR3 reads TGCGCCAGCAGCTTGGCCGTAGCGGGAGACTCAGATACGCAGTATTTT. Protein: CASSLAVAGDSDTQYF.

V is TRBV29-1 and J is TRBJ2-7, with TRBD2 as a possible D gene (7 bases). This CDR3 has 13 residues. Germline-derived CDR1 and CDR2 are SQVTM and ANQGSEA. The V gene lost 4 bases and the J gene lost 3 bases, with 13 bases spanning the gap. As DNA, the CDR3 is TGCAGCGTTGGACGGGGGGCGAACTACGAGCAGTACTTC. Its protein product is CSVGRGANYEQYF.

The chain is built from TRBV5-1 and TRBJ2-1; the D gene is possibly TRBD2 (6 bases). Trimming left V 0 bases short and J 7 bases short, with 17 bases between. The CDR3 contains 16 residues. Germline assignment: CDR1 SGHRS and CDR2 YFSETQ. The CDR3 sequence: CASSLEGPGSRNEQFF. CDR3 sequence (DNA): TGCGCCAGCAGCTTGGAGGGACCCGGGAGTAGGAATGAGCAGTTCTTC.

This chain joins TRBV15 and TRBJ1-4; weak D call: TRBD1 (5 bases). V lost 5 bases and J 2 bases, leaving 15 bases between the germline ends. This CDR3 is built from 16 residues. The germline CDR1 and CDR2 sequences are LNHNV and YYDKDF (reference sequence). The CDR3 DNA reads TGTGCCACCAGCGGAAAGCCCAGGGCGACTAATGAAAAACTGTTTTTT. Encoded protein: CATSGKPRATNEKLFF.

The rearrangement links TRBV3-1 (or the pseudogene TRBV3-2) to TRBJ2-4; 14 bases line up with TRBD2. J was trimmed by 4 bases and V by 4 bases; bases with no gene match: 3. CDR3 length equals 16 residues. CDR1 LGHDT and CDR2 YNNKEL come from the germline V gene (reference sequence). CDR3 sequence (DNA): TGTGCCAGCAGCCGACTAGCGGGAGGGCCGAAAAACATTCAGTACTTC. Its protein is CASSRLAGGPKNIQYF.

The V and J genes are TRBV27 and TRBJ2-1, with D possibly being TRBD2 (6 bases). The CDR3 extends over 15 amino acids. CDR1 and CDR2 from the germline V gene are MNHEY and SMNVEV (reference sequence). Trimming removed 6 bases from V and 6 bases from J, with 18 bases in between. The CDR3 bases are TGTGCCAGCAGCATTAGGGCTAGCGACGGCAATGAGCAGTTCTTC. Translation: CASSIRASDGNEQFF.

V is TRBV6-2 or TRBV6-3 and J is TRBJ1-5; 9 nucleotides agree with TRBD1. V dropped 6 bases and J dropped 5; count of bases not matched to a gene: 11. The CDR3 is 16 residues long. Germline V gene data show CDR1 as MNHEY and CDR2 as SVGEGT. The CDR3 nucleotides read TGTGCCAGCAGCCCTGGAACGGGACAGGGATATCAGCCCCAGCATTTT. Residues: CASSPGTGQGYQPQHF.

V and J are TRBV30 and TRBJ1-1; D gene unclear. The V end was cut by 2 bases, the J end by 11 bases, with 12 bases between. This CDR3 comprises 11 residues. The germline CDR1 and CDR2 sequences are GTSNPN and SVGIG (reference sequence). The CDR3 sequence is CAWSSVASAFF. CDR3 in DNA: TGTGCCTGGAGTTCGGTAGCCTCTGCTTTCTTT.

This chain joins TRBV25-1 and TRBJ2-4; D unclear. This CDR3 spans 11 amino acids. Per the germline V gene, CDR1 is MGHDK and CDR2 is SYGVNS. V was clipped by 10 bases and J by 6 bases, with 10 bases between them. CDR3 DNA: TGTGCCACCCTCAAGAGAAACATTCAGTACTTC. Its protein product is CATLKRNIQYF.

This clone was counted a single time. The chain joins TRBV6-1 to TRBJ2-1; TRBD2 matches 9 bases. V was clipped by 1 base and J by 12 bases; unmatched bases: 4. The germline V gene has CDR1 MNHNS and CDR2 SASEGT. This CDR3 has 13 residues. The CDR3 is CASSEDFSGRQFF. The CDR3, as DNA: TGTGCCAGCAGTGAAGATTTTAGCGGGAGGCAGTTCTTC.

The chain has TRBV6-5 and TRBJ1-6; TRBD1 matches at 8 bases. Per germline, CDR1 MNHEY and CDR2 SVGAGI. CDR3 size: 13 residues. The J segment lost 10 bases and the V segment lost 6 bases, leaving 5 bases of the junction unmatched. Here the CDR3 reads CASRGQGGSPLHF. Here the CDR3 DNA reads TGTGCCAGCAGAGGACAGGGCGGATCACCCCTCCACTTT.

V is TRBV10-1 and J is TRBJ1-1; possible D gene TRBD1, 5 bases. Germline V gives CDR1 WNHNN, CDR2 SYGVQD (reference sequence). V was shortened by 3 bases and J by 3 bases, with 8 bases between the two germline ends. This CDR3 spans 13 amino acids. This chain's CDR3 is CASSEQAHTEAFF. DNA of the CDR3: TGCGCCAGCAGTGAACAGGCCCACACTGAAGCTTTCTTT.

This clone was counted a few times. This sequence joins TRBV28 and TRBJ1-5; a possible D gene is TRBD1 (6 bases). With 4 bases removed from V and 0 bases from J, the gap between germline ends came to 10 bases. This CDR3 comprises 15 residues. Germline V lookup: CDR1 MDHEN, CDR2 SYDVKM. Here the CDR3 DNA reads TGTGCCAGCAGTTCAACAGGGATTAGCAATCAGCCCCAGCATTTT. Residues: CASSSTGISNQPQHF.